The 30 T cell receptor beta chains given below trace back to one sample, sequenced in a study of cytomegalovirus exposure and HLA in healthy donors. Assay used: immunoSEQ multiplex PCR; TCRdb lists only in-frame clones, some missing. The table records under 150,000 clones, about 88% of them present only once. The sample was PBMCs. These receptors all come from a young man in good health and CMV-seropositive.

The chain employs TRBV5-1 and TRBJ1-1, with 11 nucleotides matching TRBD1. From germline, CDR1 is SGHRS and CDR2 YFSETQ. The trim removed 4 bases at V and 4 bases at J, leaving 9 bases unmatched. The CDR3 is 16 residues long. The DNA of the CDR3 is TGCGCCAGCAGCCCAGGACAGGGGGCTTTGAGCACTGAAGCTTTCTTT. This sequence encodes CASSPGQGALSTEAFF. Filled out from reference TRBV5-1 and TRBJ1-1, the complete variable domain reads KAGVTQTPRYLIKTRGQQVTLSCSPISGHRSVSWYQQTPGQGLQFLFEYFSETQRNKGNFPGRFSGRQFSNSRSEMNVSTLELGDSALYLCASSPGQGALSTEAFFGQGTRLTVV.

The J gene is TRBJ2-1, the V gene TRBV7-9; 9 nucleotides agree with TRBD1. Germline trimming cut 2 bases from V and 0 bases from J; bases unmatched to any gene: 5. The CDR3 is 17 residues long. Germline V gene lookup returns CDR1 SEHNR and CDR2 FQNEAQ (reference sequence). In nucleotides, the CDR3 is TGTGCCAGCAGCTTATTAGGGACAGGGCCCTCCTACAATGAGCAGTTCTTC. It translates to CASSLLGTGPSYNEQFF.

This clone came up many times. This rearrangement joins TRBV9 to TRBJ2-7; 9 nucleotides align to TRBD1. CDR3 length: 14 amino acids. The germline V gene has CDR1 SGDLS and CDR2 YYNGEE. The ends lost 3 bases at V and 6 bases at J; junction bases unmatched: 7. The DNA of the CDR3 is TGTGCCAGCAGCGGGACAGGGGTTGGAGGCGAGCAGTACTTC. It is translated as CASSGTGVGGEQYF. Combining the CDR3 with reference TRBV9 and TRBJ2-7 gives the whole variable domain DSGVTQTPKHLITATGQRVTLRCSPRSGDLSVYWYQQSLDQGLQFLIQYYNGEERAKGNILERFSAQQFPDLHSELNLSSLELGDSALYFCASSGTGVGGEQYFGPGTRLTVT.

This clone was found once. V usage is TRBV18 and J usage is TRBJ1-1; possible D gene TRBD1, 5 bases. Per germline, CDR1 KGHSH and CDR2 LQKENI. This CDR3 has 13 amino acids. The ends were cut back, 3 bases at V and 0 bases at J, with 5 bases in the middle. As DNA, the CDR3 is TGTGCCAGCTCACCGACAGTGAACACTGAAGCTTTCTTT. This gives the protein CASSPTVNTEAFF. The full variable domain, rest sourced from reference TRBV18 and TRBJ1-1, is NAGVMQNPRHLVRRRGQEARLRCSPMKGHSHVYWYRQLPEEGLKFMVYLQKENIIDESGMPKERFSAEFPKEGPSILRIQQVVRGDSAAYFCASSPTVNTEAFFGQGTRLTVV.

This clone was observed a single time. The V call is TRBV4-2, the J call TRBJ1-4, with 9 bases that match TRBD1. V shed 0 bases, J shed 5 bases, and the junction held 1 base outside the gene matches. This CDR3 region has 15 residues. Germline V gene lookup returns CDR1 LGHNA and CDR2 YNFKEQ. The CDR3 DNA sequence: TGTGCCAGCAGCCAAGACGGACAGGGGAATGAAAAACTGTTTTTT. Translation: CASSQDGQGNEKLFF.

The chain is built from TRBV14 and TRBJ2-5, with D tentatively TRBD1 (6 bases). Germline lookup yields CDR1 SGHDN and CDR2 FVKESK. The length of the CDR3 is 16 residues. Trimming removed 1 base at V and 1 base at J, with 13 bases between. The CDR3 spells CASSQGPLGGQETQYF. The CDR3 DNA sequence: TGTGCCAGCAGCCAAGGCCCGTTAGGGGGCCAAGAGACCCAGTACTTC.

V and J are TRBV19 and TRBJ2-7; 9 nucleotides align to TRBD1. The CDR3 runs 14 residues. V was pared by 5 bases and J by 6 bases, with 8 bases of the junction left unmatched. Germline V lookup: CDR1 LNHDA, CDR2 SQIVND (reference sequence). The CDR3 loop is CASSLTGGRSEQYF. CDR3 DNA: TGTGCCAGTAGTTTGACAGGGGGACGTTCCGAGCAGTACTTC.

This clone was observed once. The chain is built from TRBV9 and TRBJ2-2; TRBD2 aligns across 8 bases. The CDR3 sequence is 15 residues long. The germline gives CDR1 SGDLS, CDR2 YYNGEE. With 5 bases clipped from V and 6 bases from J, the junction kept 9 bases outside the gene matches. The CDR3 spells CASSPRTSRAGELFF. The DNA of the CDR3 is TGTGCCAGCAGTCCCCGGACTAGCCGAGCCGGGGAGCTGTTTTTT.

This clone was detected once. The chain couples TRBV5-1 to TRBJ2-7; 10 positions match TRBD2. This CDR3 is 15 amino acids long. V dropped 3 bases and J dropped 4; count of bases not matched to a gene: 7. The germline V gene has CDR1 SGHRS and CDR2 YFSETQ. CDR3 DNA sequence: TGCGCCAGCAGCTCCGGACTAGCGGTAGATTACGAGCAGTACTTC. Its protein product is CASSSGLAVDYEQYF.

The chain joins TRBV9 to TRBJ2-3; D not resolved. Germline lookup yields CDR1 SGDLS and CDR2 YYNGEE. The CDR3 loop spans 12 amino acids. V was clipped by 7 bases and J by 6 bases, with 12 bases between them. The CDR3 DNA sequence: TGTGCCAGCCACTACTCCGGGGATACGCAGTATTTT. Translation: CASHYSGDTQYF.

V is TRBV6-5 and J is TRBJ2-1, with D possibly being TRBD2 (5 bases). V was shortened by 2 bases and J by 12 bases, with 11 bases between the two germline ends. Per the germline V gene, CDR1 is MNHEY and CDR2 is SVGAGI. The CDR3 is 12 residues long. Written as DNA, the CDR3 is TGTGCCAGCAGTTACCGCGGGTTAGGGCAGTTCTTC. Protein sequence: CASSYRGLGQFF.

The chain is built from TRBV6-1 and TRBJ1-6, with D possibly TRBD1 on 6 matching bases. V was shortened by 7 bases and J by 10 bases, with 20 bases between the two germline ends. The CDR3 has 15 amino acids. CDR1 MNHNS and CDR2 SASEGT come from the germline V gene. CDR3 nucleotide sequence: TGTGCCAGCACCCCGCGGCAGGGGTTCGGGTCACCCCTCCACTTT. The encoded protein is CASTPRQGFGSPLHF.

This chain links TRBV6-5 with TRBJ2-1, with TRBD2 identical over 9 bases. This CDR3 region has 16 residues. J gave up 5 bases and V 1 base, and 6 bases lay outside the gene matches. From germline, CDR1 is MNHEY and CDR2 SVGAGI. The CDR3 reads CASSYFSGTSHNEQFF. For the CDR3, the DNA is TGTGCCAGCAGTTACTTCTCCGGGACTAGCCACAATGAGCAGTTCTTC.

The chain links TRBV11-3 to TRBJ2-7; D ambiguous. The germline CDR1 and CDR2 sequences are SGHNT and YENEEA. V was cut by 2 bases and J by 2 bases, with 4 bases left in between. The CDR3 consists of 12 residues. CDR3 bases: TGTGCCAGCAGCTTATACACCTACGAGCAGTACTTC. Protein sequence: CASSLYTYEQYF. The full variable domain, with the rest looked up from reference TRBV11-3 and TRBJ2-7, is EAGVVQSPRYKIIEKKQPVAFWCNPISGHNTLYWYLQNLGQGPELLIRYENEEAVDDSQLPKDRFSAERLKGVDSTLKIQPAELGDSAVYLCASSLYTYEQYFGPGTRLTVT.

CDR3 nucleotide sequence: TGTGCCAGCAGCTCAGGGGGGCGTAGATATGGCTACACCTTC. This encodes CASSSGGRRYGYTF. V and J are TRBV5-4 and TRBJ1-2; 7 nucleotides align to TRBD1. CDR3 length equals 14 residues. Germline loops: CDR1 SGHNT, CDR2 YYREEE (reference sequence). The V and J ends lost 3 bases and 5 bases, in that order; junction bases with no gene match: 7.

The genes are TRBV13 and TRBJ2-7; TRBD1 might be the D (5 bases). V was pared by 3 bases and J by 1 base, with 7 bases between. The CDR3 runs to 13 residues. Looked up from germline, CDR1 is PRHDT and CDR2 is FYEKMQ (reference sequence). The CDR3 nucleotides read TGTGCCAGCAGCTTTACAGGTTCCTACGAGCAGTACTTC. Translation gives CASSFTGSYEQYF.

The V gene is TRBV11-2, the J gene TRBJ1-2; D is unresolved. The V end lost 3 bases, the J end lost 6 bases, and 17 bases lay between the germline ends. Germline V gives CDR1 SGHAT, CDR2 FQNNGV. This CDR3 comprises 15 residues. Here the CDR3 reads CASSLTRSNINGYTF. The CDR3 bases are TGTGCCAGCAGCTTGACTCGGTCCAATATCAATGGCTACACCTTC.

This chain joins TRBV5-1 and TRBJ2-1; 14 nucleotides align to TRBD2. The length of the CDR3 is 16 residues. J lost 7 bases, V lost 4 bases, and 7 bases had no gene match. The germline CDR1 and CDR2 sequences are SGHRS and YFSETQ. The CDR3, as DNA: TGCGCCAGCAGCGCGACTAGCGGGAGGGCCGCGAATGAGCAGTTCTTC. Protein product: CASSATSGRAANEQFF.

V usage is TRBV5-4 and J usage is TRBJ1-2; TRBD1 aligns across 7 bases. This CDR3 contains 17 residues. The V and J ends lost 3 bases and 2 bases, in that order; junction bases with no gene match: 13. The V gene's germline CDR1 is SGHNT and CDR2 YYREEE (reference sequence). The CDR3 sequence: CASSSVVTTGLNYGYTF. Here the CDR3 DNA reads TGTGCCAGCAGCTCGGTCGTCACGACAGGGCTCAACTATGGCTACACCTTC. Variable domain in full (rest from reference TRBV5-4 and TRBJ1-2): ETGVTQSPTHLIKTRGQQVTLRCSSQSGHNTVSWYQQALGQGPQFIFQYYREEENGRGNFPPRFSGLQFPNYSSELNVNALELDDSALYLCASSSVVTTGLNYGYTFGSGTRLTVV.

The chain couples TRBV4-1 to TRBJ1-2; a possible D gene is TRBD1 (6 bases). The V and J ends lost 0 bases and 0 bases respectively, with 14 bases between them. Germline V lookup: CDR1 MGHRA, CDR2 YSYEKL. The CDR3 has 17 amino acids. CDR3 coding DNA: TGCGCCAGCAGCCAAGAAAGGAAAGGACAGTCTAACTATGGCTACACCTTC. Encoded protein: CASSQERKGQSNYGYTF.

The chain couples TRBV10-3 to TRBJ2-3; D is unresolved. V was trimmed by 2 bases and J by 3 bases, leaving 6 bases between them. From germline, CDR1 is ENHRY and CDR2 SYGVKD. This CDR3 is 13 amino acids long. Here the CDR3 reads CAISEPSTDTQYF. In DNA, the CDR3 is TGTGCCATCAGTGAGCCGTCGACAGATACGCAGTATTTT.

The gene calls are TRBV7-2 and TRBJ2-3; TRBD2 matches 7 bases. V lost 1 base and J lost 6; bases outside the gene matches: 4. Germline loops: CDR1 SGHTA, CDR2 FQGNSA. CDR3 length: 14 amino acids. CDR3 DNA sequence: TGTGCCAGCAGCTTAGACGGGCGGGGGGATACGCAGTATTTT. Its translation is CASSLDGRGDTQYF.

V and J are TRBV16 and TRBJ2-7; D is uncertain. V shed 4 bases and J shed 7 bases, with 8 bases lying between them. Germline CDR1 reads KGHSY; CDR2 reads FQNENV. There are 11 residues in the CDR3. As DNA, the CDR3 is TGTGCCAGCAGCCCAGCCGGGGAGCAGTACTTC. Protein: CASSPAGEQYF.

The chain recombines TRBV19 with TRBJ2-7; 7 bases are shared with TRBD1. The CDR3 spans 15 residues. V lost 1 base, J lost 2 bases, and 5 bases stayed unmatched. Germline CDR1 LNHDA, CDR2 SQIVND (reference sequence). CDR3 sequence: CASSIVGTAAYEQYF. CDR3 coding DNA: TGTGCCAGTAGTATAGTGGGGACAGCCGCCTACGAGCAGTACTTC.

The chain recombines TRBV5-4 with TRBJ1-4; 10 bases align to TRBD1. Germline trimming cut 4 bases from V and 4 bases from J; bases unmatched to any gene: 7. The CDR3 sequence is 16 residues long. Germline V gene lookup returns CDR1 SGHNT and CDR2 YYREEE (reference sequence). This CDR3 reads CASSITGTGVNEKLFF. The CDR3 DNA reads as TGTGCCAGCAGCATAACCGGGACAGGGGTTAATGAAAAACTGTTTTTT.

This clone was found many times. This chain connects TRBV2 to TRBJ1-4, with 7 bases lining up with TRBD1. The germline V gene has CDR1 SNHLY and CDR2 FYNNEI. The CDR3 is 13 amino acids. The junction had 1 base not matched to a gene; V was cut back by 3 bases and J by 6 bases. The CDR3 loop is CASSDRGDEKLFF. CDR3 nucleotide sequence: TGTGCCAGCAGTGACAGGGGGGATGAAAAACTGTTTTTT.

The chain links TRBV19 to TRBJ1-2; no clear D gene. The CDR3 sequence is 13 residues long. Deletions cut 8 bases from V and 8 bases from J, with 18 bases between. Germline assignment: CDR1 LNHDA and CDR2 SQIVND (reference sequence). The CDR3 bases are TGTGCCAGTCGCGGGCCTATCGGAATAGGCTACACCTTC. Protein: CASRGPIGIGYTF. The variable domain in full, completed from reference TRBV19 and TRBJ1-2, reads DGGITQSPKYLFRKEGQNVTLSCEQNLNHDAMYWYRQDPGQGLRLIYYSQIVNDFQKGDIAEGYSVSREKKESFPLTVTSAQKNPTAFYLCASRGPIGIGYTFGSGTRLTVV.

The CDR3, as DNA: TGTGCCAGCAGTACTTGGACGGACTTGGGAGGCTACACCTTC. Protein: CASSTWTDLGGYTF. This sequence joins TRBV6-5 and TRBJ1-2; D remains ambiguous. V lost 5 bases and J lost 8, with 18 bases in between. CDR1 is MNHEY and CDR2 is SVGAGI in the germline V gene. The CDR3 loop spans 14 amino acids.

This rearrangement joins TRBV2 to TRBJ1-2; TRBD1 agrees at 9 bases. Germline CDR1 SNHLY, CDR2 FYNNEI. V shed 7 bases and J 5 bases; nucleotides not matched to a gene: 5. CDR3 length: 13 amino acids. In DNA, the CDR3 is TGTGCCAGCAATCCGACAGGGGGTTATGGCTACACCTTC. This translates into CASNPTGGYGYTF.

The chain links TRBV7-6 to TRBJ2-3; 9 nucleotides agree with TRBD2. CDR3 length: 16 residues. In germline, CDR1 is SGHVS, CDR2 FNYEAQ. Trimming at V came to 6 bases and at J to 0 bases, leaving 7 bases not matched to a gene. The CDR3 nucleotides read TGTGCCAGCAGTACTCTAGCGGGGTCGAGCACAGATACGCAGTATTTT. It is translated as CASSTLAGSSTDTQYF.